One sample yielded the 30 T cell receptor beta chains listed below, sequenced in a study of blood T cell repertoires in COVID-19. TCRdb's table, derived via immunoSEQ multiplex PCR, lists solely in-frame clones and lacks some. The sample includes approximately 97,000 clones, around 85% of them seen just once. Sequencing input: peripheral blood. The receptors come from an older man with acute or convalescent COVID-19.

This clone was observed many times. This chain joins TRBV19 and TRBJ1-1; D uncertain. Trimming pared 6 bases from V and 0 bases from J, leaving 8 bases between. This CDR3 comprises 13 residues. Germline V CDR1 and CDR2: LNHDA, SQIVND (reference sequence). The CDR3 region is CASSLYLNTEAFF. CDR3 coding DNA: TGTGCCAGTAGCCTCTACCTGAACACTGAAGCTTTCTTT.

This chain joins TRBV9 and TRBJ2-7; 11 bases are a match to TRBD1. Germline CDR1 reads SGDLS; CDR2 reads YYNGEE. V lost 4 bases to trimming and J lost 0 bases; unmatched junction nucleotides: 12. CDR3 length: 18 residues. In nucleotides, the CDR3 is TGTGCCAGCAGCCCTTCGGTTGGGGGACAGGGGGTCTCCTACGAGCAGTACTTC. This codes for CASSPSVGGQGVSYEQYF.

This rearrangement joins TRBV4-2 to TRBJ2-3, with TRBD2 matching 9 bases. After removal of 0 bases from V and 4 bases from J, the junction contained 8 bases not matched to a gene. Germline assignment: CDR1 LGHNA and CDR2 YNFKEQ. CDR3 length equals 17 residues. The CDR3 region is CASSQDVSGSGSDTQYF. DNA of the CDR3: TGTGCCAGCAGCCAAGATGTTAGCGGGAGTGGGTCAGATACGCAGTATTTT.

V usage is TRBV6-6 and J usage is TRBJ2-7; TRBD2 aligns across 7 bases. The germline V gene encodes CDR1 MNHNY and CDR2 SVGAGI (reference sequence). V lost 6 bases to trimming and J lost 5 bases; unmatched junction nucleotides: 16. This CDR3 contains 16 residues. CDR3 sequence: CASRRDAGRGGDEQYF. CDR3 in DNA: TGTGCCAGCAGACGGGACGCCGGAAGGGGAGGGGACGAGCAGTACTTC.

V usage is TRBV6-1 and J usage is TRBJ2-5, with 9 bases lining up with TRBD2. Germline V gene sequence: CDR1 MNHNS, CDR2 SASEGT. The V segment lost 3 bases and the J segment 1 base; nucleotides outside the gene matches: 12. This CDR3 has 18 amino acids. Here the CDR3 reads CASSDAFGAGGTQETQYF. The CDR3 bases are TGTGCCAGCAGTGACGCCTTTGGAGCGGGAGGCACCCAAGAGACCCAGTACTTC.

The chain combines TRBV7-8 with TRBJ2-3; 10 bases map to TRBD2. Losses at the gene ends were 4 bases for V and 1 base for J; bases not matched to a gene: 17. There are 20 residues in the CDR3. Germline V gives CDR1 SGHVS, CDR2 FQNEAQ. CDR3 loop: CASSSYGGARLAGGTDTQYF. In DNA form, the CDR3 reads TGTGCCAGCAGCTCCTATGGGGGCGCAAGGCTAGCGGGGGGCACAGATACGCAGTATTTT.

The gene calls are TRBV14 and TRBJ2-3; TRBD1 might be the D (5 bases). Between the trimmed V and J ends, which lost 2 bases and 6 bases, there was a span of 12 bases. This CDR3 has 14 residues. Per the germline V gene, CDR1 is SGHDN and CDR2 is FVKESK. In nucleotides, the CDR3 is TGTGCCAGCAGCCAACCGTTGGGGCTGGATACGCAGTATTTT. Residues: CASSQPLGLDTQYF.

This clone was found a few times. The genes are TRBV6-1 and TRBJ1-4; D gene ambiguous. Germline V gene data show CDR1 as MNHNS and CDR2 as SASEGT. V was cut by 0 bases and J by 5 bases, with 13 bases left in between. The CDR3 covers 16 residues. This CDR3 reads CASSEALNSRNEKLFF. The CDR3 DNA reads TGTGCCAGCAGTGAAGCGCTTAACAGCCGAAATGAAAAACTGTTTTTT.

The chain joins TRBV9 to TRBJ1-3, with TRBD1 as a possible D gene (6 bases). Germline V gene data show CDR1 as SGDLS and CDR2 as YYNGEE. The length of the CDR3 is 18 residues. The V end was cut by 3 bases, the J end by 0 bases, with 19 bases between. CDR3: CASSAGAGTPLSGNTIYF. In nucleotides, the CDR3 is TGTGCCAGCAGCGCCGGGGCCGGGACACCCCTCTCTGGAAACACCATATATTTT.

The rearrangement links TRBV5-1 to TRBJ2-7; possibly TRBD2 for D (5 bases). V lost 5 bases, J lost 0 bases, and 12 bases lay in between. The CDR3 sequence is 14 residues long. The germline V gene encodes CDR1 SGHRS and CDR2 YFSETQ. For the CDR3, the DNA is TGCGCCAGCAGTGTAGGACTGACCTCCTACGAGCAGTACTTC. This sequence encodes CASSVGLTSYEQYF.

The chain has TRBV5-4 and TRBJ2-5; TRBD1 matches 8 bases. The CDR3 loop spans 15 amino acids. In germline, CDR1 is SGHNT, CDR2 YYREEE (reference sequence). The V segment lost 4 bases and the J segment 5 bases; nucleotides outside the gene matches: 10. The CDR3 DNA reads TGTGCCAGCAGCCAAGACAGGGGCTGGACGGAGACCCAGTACTTC. Protein sequence: CASSQDRGWTETQYF.

The CDR3 coding sequence is TGTGCCAGCAGTCTCAACTACGAGCAGTACTTC. It translates to CASSLNYEQYF. The V call is TRBV6-6, the J call TRBJ2-7; D is uncertain. V was pared by 5 bases and J by 3 bases, with 5 bases between. Germline V CDR1 and CDR2: MNHNY, SVGAGI (reference sequence). This CDR3 region has 11 residues.

This chain connects TRBV5-5 to TRBJ2-5; 13 bases align to TRBD2. V gave up 4 bases and J gave up 5 bases; unmatched junction bases: 8. This CDR3 has 16 amino acids. Germline CDR1 is SGHKS and CDR2 is YYEKEE (reference sequence). The CDR3 sequence is CASSRGLAGVEETQYF. The CDR3 nucleotides are TGTGCCAGCAGCCGCGGACTAGCGGGAGTAGAGGAGACCCAGTACTTC.

The rearrangement links TRBV7-3 to TRBJ2-1; no firm D call. CDR3 size: 13 residues. Germline CDR1 and CDR2: SGHTA and FQGTGA. Between the trimmed V and J ends, which lost 2 bases and 4 bases, there was a span of 6 bases. CDR3 nucleotide sequence: TGTGCCAGCAGCTTAGGCAGGTACAATGAGCAGTTCTTC. Amino acids: CASSLGRYNEQFF.

This chain joins TRBV5-4 and TRBJ2-7, with TRBD2 identical over 9 bases. This CDR3 spans 17 amino acids. Germline assignment: CDR1 SGHNT and CDR2 YYREEE (reference sequence). V trimming: 4 bases; J trimming: 2 bases; junction bases outside the gene matches: 13. CDR3 in DNA: TGTGCCAGCAGCCGTCCCTTAGCGGGAGACCTTACCTACGAGCAGTACTTC. Protein sequence: CASSRPLAGDLTYEQYF.

The chain employs TRBV6-5 and TRBJ1-5, with a possible D match to TRBD1 (6 bases). Germline lookup yields CDR1 MNHEY and CDR2 SVGAGI. V lost 6 bases and J lost 5, with 14 bases in between. The CDR3 runs to 14 residues. This chain's CDR3 is CASRRGNSYQPQHF. The CDR3 DNA follows: TGTGCCAGCAGGAGGGGGAACTCGTATCAGCCCCAGCATTTT.

The chain recombines TRBV7-2 with TRBJ2-7; 10 nucleotides align to TRBD2. With V trimmed by 9 bases and J by 7 bases, 21 bases remained unmatched. Per germline, CDR1 SGHTA and CDR2 FQGNSA. The length of the CDR3 is 17 residues. Here the CDR3 reads CASRRGGASGSPREQYF. The DNA for the CDR3 is TGTGCCAGTCGGAGGGGGGGAGCTAGCGGGAGTCCCCGGGAGCAGTACTTC.

The CDR3 sequence is CASSLVGRQETQYF. CDR3 DNA: TGTGCCAGCAGCTTAGTGGGCAGACAAGAGACCCAGTACTTC. The gene calls are TRBV7-2 and TRBJ2-5; D gene uncertain. The CDR3 spans 14 residues. The V gene's germline CDR1 is SGHTA and CDR2 FQGNSA. The V end lost 1 base, the J end lost 2 bases, and 8 bases lay between the germline ends. Full variable domain (outside the CDR3, taken from reference TRBV7-2 and TRBJ2-5): GAGVSQSPSNKVTEKGKDVELRCDPISGHTALYWYRQSLGQGLEFLIYFQGNSAPDKSGLPSDRFSAERTGGSVSTLTIQRTQQEDSAVYLCASSLVGRQETQYFGPGTRLLVL.

CDR3 DNA: TGTGCCACCAGTGTCGGGGGGTACTACACCTTC. This codes for CATSVGGYYTF. This chain joins TRBV24-1 and TRBJ1-2; the D gene is possibly TRBD1 (5 bases). The ends were cut back, 5 bases at V and 10 bases at J, with 10 bases in the middle. Per germline, CDR1 KGHDR and CDR2 SFDVKD. CDR3 length: 11 residues.

This rearrangement joins TRBV30 to TRBJ1-3; the match to TRBD1 covers 7 bases. V lost 3 bases to trimming and J lost 4 bases; unmatched junction nucleotides: 9. This CDR3 comprises 15 residues. Looked up from germline, CDR1 is GTSNPN and CDR2 is SVGIG (reference sequence). CDR3 sequence (DNA): TGTGCCTGGAGCGCTGACAGGGCAGCCGGAAACACCATATATTTT. This codes for CAWSADRAAGNTIYF.

The chain is built from TRBV18 and TRBJ1-2; 7 positions match TRBD1. The junction had 6 bases not matched to a gene; V was cut back by 0 bases and J by 8 bases. From germline, CDR1 is KGHSH and CDR2 LQKENI. The CDR3 spans 14 residues. The CDR3 loop reads CASSPPGGHWGYTF. In nucleotides, the CDR3 is TGTGCCAGCTCACCACCAGGGGGCCACTGGGGCTACACCTTC.

This clone has only a few counts. V usage is TRBV9 and J usage is TRBJ2-2, with 9 bases lining up with TRBD1. Germline assignment: CDR1 SGDLS and CDR2 YYNGEE. CDR3 length: 15 residues. With 4 bases clipped from V and 6 bases from J, the junction kept 7 bases outside the gene matches. CDR3 region: CASSRGQGSPGELFF. The DNA of the CDR3 is TGTGCCAGCAGCCGAGGACAGGGGAGTCCCGGGGAGCTGTTTTTT.

The rearrangement joins TRBV29-1 to TRBJ1-1; D perhaps matches TRBD1 (6 bases). The CDR3 is 10 amino acids. V was shortened by 6 bases and J by 8 bases, with 10 bases between the two germline ends. Germline-derived CDR1 and CDR2 are SQVTM and ANQGSEA. In DNA, the CDR3 is TGCAGCGTCCTGGACAGCGAAGCTTTCTTT. Translated, it gives CSVLDSEAFF.

The chain carries TRBV7-6 and TRBJ2-4, with D maybe TRBD1 (6 bases). The V gene's germline CDR1 is SGHVS and CDR2 FNYEAQ. V was pared by 3 bases and J by 8 bases, with 11 bases between. This CDR3 region has 13 residues. CDR3 nucleotides: TGTGCCAGCAGCTTGTTAGGGGGTCACATTCAGTACTTC. Translating gives CASSLLGGHIQYF.

This clone has more than one count but fewer than ten. J is TRBJ1-2 and V is TRBV29-1, with D maybe TRBD1 (6 bases). The CDR3 is made up of 12 amino acids. V lost 2 bases and J lost 3, with 7 bases in between. Germline values: CDR1 SQVTM, CDR2 ANQGSEA. As DNA, the CDR3 is TGCAGCGTTGAAAACAGGGACTATGGCTACACCTTC. It translates to CSVENRDYGYTF.

The CDR3 loop is CASSPRTSGFYNEQFF. CDR3 DNA sequence: TGTGCCAGCAGCCCCCGGACTAGCGGATTTTACAATGAGCAGTTCTTC. J is TRBJ2-1 and V is TRBV7-3; 10 bases align to TRBD2. CDR3 size: 16 residues. Germline CDR1 is SGHTA and CDR2 is FQGTGA. V was pared by 5 bases and J by 4 bases, with 8 bases of the junction left unmatched.

The chain combines TRBV5-1 with TRBJ1-2; unclear D gene. This CDR3 contains 14 residues. V lost 2 bases to trimming and J lost 7 bases, with 15 bases between them. Germline V gives CDR1 SGHRS, CDR2 YFSETQ. The CDR3 protein is CASSFGVEAVGYTF. CDR3 coding DNA: TGCGCCAGCAGCTTTGGTGTTGAGGCTGTTGGCTACACCTTC.

This chain links TRBV7-9 with TRBJ2-1; D is perhaps TRBD2 (5 bases). CDR1 and CDR2 from the germline V gene are SEHNR and FQNEAQ (reference sequence). V lost 5 bases and J 0 bases, leaving 11 bases between the germline ends. This CDR3 is built from 15 residues. This CDR3 is CASSEGSGSYNEQFF. The CDR3 nucleotides are TGTGCCAGCAGCGAGGGATCGGGCTCCTACAATGAGCAGTTCTTC.

V is TRBV5-5 and J is TRBJ1-1, with a tentative D call TRBD1 (5 bases). V shed 7 bases and J shed 4 bases, with 23 bases lying between them. Germline CDR1 SGHKS, CDR2 YYEKEE (reference sequence). This CDR3 has 16 amino acids. This CDR3 is CASHLPIRVLGTEAFF. CDR3 sequence (DNA): TGTGCCAGCCACCTGCCTATCAGGGTGCTGGGCACTGAAGCTTTCTTT.

CDR3 in DNA: TGTGCCTGGAGCGGAAGTCGACAGGGGAGCTACACCTTC. Its protein is CAWSGSRQGSYTF. The chain combines TRBV30 with TRBJ1-2; TRBD1 agrees at 8 bases. CDR1 and CDR2 from the germline V gene are GTSNPN and SVGIG (reference sequence). V trimming: 3 bases; J trimming: 9 bases; junction bases outside the gene matches: 9. This CDR3 contains 13 residues.